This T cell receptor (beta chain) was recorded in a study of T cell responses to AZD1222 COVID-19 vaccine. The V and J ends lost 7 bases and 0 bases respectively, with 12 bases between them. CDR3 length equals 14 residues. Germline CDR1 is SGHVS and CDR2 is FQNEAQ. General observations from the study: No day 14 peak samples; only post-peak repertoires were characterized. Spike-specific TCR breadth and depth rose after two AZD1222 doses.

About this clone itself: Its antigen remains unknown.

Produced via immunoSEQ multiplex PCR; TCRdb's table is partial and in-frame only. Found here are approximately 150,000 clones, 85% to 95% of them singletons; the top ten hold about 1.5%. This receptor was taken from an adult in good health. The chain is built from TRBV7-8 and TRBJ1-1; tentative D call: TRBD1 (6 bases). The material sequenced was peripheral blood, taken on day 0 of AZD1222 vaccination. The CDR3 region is CASNKGGLNTEAFF. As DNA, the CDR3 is TGTGCCAGCAACAAGGGGGGTTTGAACACTGAAGCTTTCTTT. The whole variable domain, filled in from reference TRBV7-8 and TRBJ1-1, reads GAGVSQSPRYKVAKRGQDVALRCDPISGHVSLFWYQQALGQGPEFLTYFQNEAQLDKSGLPSDRFFAERPEGSVSTLKIQRTQQEDSAVYLCASNKGGLNTEAFFGQGTRLTVV.